This T cell receptor (beta chain) appears in the sequencing data of a study of cytomegalovirus exposure and HLA in healthy donors. These donors counted as nominally healthy when sampled, but unrecorded immune exposures were likely. Study results and caveats: In vitro, a few CMV-associated chains proved specific for CMV antigens. As a later analysis revealed, the rate of TCR association differed by HLA locus, with DRB1 most and HLA-C fewest.

The PCR had 60 Vbeta and 13 Jbeta primers. Measured with immunoSEQ multiplex PCR; TCRdb has only the in-frame clones, and not every one. The sample records fewer than 200,000 clones, 75% to 85% being singletons. On this clone: The target antigen is unknown.

The CDR3 covers 16 residues. Trimming at V came to 1 base and at J to 8 bases, leaving 9 bases not matched to a gene. Germline V gene sequence: CDR1 MNHEY, CDR2 SMNVEV (reference sequence). The TCR comes from a woman younger than 45 in good health and CMV-seropositive. The chain links TRBV27 to TRBJ1-4, with 8 nucleotides matching TRBD1. The sample was PBMCs. CDR3 sequence (DNA): TGTGCCAGCAGTTTATTGGGGACAGGAGGTTACGAAAAACTGTTTTTT. The encoded protein is CASSLLGTGGYEKLFF.